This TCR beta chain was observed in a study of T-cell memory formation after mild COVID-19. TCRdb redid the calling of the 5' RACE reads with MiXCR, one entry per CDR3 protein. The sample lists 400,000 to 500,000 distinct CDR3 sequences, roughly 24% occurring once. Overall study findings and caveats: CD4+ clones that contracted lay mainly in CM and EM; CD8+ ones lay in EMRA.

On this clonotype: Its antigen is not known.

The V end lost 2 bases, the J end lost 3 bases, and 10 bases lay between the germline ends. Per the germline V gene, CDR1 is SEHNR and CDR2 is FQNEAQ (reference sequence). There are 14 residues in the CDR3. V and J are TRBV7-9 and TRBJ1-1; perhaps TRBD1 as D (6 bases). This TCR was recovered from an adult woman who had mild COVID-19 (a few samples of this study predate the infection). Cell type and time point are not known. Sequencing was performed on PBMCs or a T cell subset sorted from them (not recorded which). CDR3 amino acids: CASSLPEGDTEAFF. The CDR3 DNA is TGTGCCAGCAGCTTACCTGAGGGGGACACTGAAGCTTTCTTT.